This T cell receptor beta chain was captured by sequencing in a study of T cell changes during pregnancy in multiple sclerosis. The repertoire was sequenced with immunoSEQ multiplex PCR; TCRdb's copy has only in-frame clones and lacks some. The table has tens of thousands of clones, approximately 90% seen once. By its share, this clone is medium-sized. This same CDR3 is encoded by further DNA sequences in the sample. V shed 2 bases and J shed 0 bases, with 7 bases lying between them. This CDR3 is 14 amino acids long. Germline CDR1 reads SNHLY; CDR2 reads FYNNEI. V and J are TRBV2 and TRBJ1-1; no definite D call. This sequence was found in a female donor with multiple sclerosis, enrolled in a pregnancy study. The sequencing used CD8+ T cells from peripheral blood mononuclear cells, collected in the first trimester of pregnancy. DNA of the CDR3: TGTGCCAGCAGTGAACCTAAAATGAACACTGAAGCTTTCTTT. Amino acid sequence: CASSEPKMNTEAFF.